This T cell receptor beta chain originates from a study of T cell responses to AZD1222 COVID-19 vaccine. After removal of 6 bases from V and 7 bases from J, the junction contained 9 bases not matched to a gene. Germline CDR1 SGHAT, CDR2 FQNNGV. This CDR3 comprises 15 residues. Of note for this clone: The antigen is unknown.

Clones were read by immunoSEQ multiplex PCR, and TCRdb kept only the in-frame ones, dropping some. The profile shows fewer than 200,000 clones, almost 95% of them singletons. Regarding the study as a whole: Most donors were white British and more were female, and clonal diversity was possibly underestimated. The span of vaccine-associated CD4 TCRs extended across spike, with dominance at 160-218 and 743-854. A rise in Spike-specific TCR breadth and depth followed two AZD1222 doses.

The V call is TRBV11-2, the J call TRBJ1-6; 7 nucleotides line up with TRBD1. The origin of this receptor is an adult in good health. The specimen comprised peripheral blood, sampled on day 0 of AZD1222 vaccination. The CDR3 spells CASSFNARGNSPLHF. CDR3 sequence (DNA): TGTGCCAGCAGTTTCAACGCCAGGGGGAATTCACCCCTCCACTTT. Full variable domain (remainder filled in from reference TRBV11-2 and TRBJ1-6): EAGVAQSPRYKIIEKRQSVAFWCNPISGHATLYWYQQILGQGPKLLIQFQNNGVVDDSQLPKDRFSAERLKGVDSTLKIQPAKLEDSAVYLCASSFNARGNSPLHFGNGTRLTVT.